The present T cell receptor (beta chain) was sequenced within a study of T cells expressing NK-cell markers (dated by TCRdb to the early 2020s). About the full investigation: In sorted CD3+CD56+NKG2C+, CD3+CD56+NKG2C- and CD3+CD56-NKG2C+ T-cell subsets from several donors, TCR beta-chain repertoires were profiled. Among the eight sequenced donors, seven were HCMV-seropositive and one was HCMV-seronegative. All eight donors whose samples were sequenced were randomly selected healthy volunteers, three of them men and five women. Sequencing of the libraries produced 2 x 150 bp reads on Illumina HiSeq 2000/2500, MiSeq or NextSeq.

To note about this clonotype: Its antigen is not yet known.

Reads for this sample came from an Illumina HiSeq 2000. 5'RACE template switching, by which a universal primer site and unique molecular identifiers were added, was used to make TCR beta cDNA libraries. Synthesis of cDNA was primed from the TCR beta constant segment and was followed by two consecutive PCR amplification steps. From the authors' description of their analysis: MIGEC handled demultiplexing of the reads and grouping by UMI, while MiTCR was used to assemble and quantify clonotypes. To exclude erroneous sequences, only TCR cDNA sequences supported by at least two reads were retained. The tcR package was used for downstream repertoire analysis, and clonotypes were matched between fractions using CDR3 nucleotide sequence together with V segment. VDJmatch was used to annotate antigen specificity against VDJdb, with one amino acid substitution in CDR3 allowed. TCRdb reprocessed the reads and provides one entry for every CDR3 protein sequence; no DNA is given. For this entry, the V and J calls and clone size follow TCRdb and not the study's own pipeline. Per the sample table, the count is some 460,000 distinct CDR3 sequences. Approximately 1.5% of the sample is held by the ten biggest clonotypes.

HCMV serostatus was determined by detecting HCMV-specific IgG in serum with a commercial ELISA kit. Ficoll density gradient centrifugation was used to isolate peripheral blood mononuclear cells from blood. The study at large found these results: Those dominant clonotypes were again the most abundant among CD3+CD56-NKG2C+ cells in a handful of donors, at about 25-60.1%. In several donors, the dominant CD3+CD56+NKG2C+ clonotypes ranked among the top 10 CD8+ clonotypes, making up roughly 1.0-7.5% of CD8+ T cells. Whether the expanded NKG2C-expressing T cell clones were specific for HCMV antigens was left unclear.

This clonotype was obtained from a woman between 45 and 65 years old in good health. Donor details come from another sample of the same person, matched by shared clones. Sequenced input: blood T cells: a sorted CD56 or NKG2C T cell subset, CD4+ or CD8+ T cells, or bulk PBMC T cells (not recorded which).

The CDR3 region: CASSSRKPDRLALMNTEAFF. The rearrangement combines TRBV12-3 or TRBV12-4 with TRBJ1-1; the D gene TCRdb calls, TRBD1, cannot be checked with no DNA. Taken from cysteine to phenylalanine, the CDR3 has 20 residues. Only the protein is on record.